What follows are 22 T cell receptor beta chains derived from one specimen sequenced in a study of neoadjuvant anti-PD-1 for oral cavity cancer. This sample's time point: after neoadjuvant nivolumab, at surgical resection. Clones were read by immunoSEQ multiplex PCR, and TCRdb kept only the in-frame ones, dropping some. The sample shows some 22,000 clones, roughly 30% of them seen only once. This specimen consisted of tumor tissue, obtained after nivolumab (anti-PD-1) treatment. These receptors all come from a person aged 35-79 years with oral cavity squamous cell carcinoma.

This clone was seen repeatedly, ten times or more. The CDR3 DNA reads as TGTGCCAGCAGTTTAATAGCGAATCAGCCCCAGCATTTT. Encoded protein: CASSLIANQPQHF. V usage is TRBV27 and J usage is TRBJ1-5; D not resolved. Trimming took off 2 bases at V and 4 bases at J, with 6 bases between the two ends. Germline CDR1 is MNHEY and CDR2 is SMNVEV (reference sequence). CDR3 size: 13 residues.

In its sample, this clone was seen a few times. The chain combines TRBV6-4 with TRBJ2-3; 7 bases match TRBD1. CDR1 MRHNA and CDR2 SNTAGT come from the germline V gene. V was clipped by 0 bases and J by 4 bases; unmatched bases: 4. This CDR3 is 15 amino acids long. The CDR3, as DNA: TGTGCCAGCAGTGACTCTGTGACAGGGCCAGATACGCAGTATTTT. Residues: CASSDSVTGPDTQYF.

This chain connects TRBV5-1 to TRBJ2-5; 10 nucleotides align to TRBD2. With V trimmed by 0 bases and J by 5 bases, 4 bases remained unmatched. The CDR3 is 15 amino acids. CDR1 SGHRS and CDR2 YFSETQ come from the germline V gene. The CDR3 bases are TGCGCCAGCAGCTTGGGGCTAGCGGGGGCTGAGACCCAGTACTTC. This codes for CASSLGLAGAETQYF.

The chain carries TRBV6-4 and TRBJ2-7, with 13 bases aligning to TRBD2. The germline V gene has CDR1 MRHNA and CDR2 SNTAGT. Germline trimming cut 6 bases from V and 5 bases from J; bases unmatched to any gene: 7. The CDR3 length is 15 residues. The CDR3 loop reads CASSPGLAGVDEQYF. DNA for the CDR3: TGTGCCAGCAGCCCCGGACTAGCGGGAGTTGACGAGCAGTACTTC.

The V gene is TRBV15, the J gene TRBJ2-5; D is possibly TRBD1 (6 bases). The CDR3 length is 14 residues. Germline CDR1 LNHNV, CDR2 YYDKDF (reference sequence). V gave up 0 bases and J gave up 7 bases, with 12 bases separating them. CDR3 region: CATSRDTAGVTQYF. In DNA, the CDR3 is TGTGCCACCAGCAGAGATACGGCAGGGGTGACCCAGTACTTC.

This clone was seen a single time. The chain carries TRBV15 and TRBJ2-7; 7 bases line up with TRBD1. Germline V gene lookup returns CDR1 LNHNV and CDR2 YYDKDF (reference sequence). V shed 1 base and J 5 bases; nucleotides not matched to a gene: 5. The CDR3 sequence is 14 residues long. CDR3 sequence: CATSRVGQINEQYF. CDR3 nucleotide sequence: TGTGCCACCAGCAGAGTGGGACAGATAAACGAGCAGTACTTC.

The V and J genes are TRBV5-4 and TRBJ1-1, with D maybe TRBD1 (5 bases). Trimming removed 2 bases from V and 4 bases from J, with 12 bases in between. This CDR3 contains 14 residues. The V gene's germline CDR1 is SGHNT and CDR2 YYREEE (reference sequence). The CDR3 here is CASSLGLGGTEAFF. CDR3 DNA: TGTGCCAGCAGCTTAGGACTTGGGGGCACTGAAGCTTTCTTT.

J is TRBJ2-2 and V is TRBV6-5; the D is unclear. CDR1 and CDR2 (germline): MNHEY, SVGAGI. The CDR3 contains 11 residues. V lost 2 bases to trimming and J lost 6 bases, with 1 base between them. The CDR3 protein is CASSYAGELFF. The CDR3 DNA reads TGTGCCAGCAGTTACGCCGGGGAGCTGTTTTTT.

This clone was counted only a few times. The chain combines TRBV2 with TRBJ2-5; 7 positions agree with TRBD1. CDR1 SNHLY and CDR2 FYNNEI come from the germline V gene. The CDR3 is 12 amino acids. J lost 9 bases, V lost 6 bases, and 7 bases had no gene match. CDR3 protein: CASRDDRVPQYF. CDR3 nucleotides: TGTGCCAGCAGGGACGACAGGGTCCCCCAGTACTTC.

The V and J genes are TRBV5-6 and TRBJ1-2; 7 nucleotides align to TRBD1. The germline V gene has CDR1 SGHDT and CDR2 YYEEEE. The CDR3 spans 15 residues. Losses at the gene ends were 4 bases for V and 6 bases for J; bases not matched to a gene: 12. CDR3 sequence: CASSQLRGLGNGYTF. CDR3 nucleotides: TGTGCCAGCAGCCAACTCAGGGGGTTGGGAAATGGCTACACCTTC.

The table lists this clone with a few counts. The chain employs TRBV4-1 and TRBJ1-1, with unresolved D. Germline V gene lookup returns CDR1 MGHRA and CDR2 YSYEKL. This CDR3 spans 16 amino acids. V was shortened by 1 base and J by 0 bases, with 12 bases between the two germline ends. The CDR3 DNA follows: TGCGCCAGCAGCCAAGGGTTTGCCAGCATGAACACTGAAGCTTTCTTT. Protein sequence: CASSQGFASMNTEAFF.

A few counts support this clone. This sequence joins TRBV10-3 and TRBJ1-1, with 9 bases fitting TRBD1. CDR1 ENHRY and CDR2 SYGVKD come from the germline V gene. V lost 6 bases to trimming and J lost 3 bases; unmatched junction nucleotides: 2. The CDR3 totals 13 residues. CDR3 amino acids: CAIRTGGDTEAFF. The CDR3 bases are TGTGCCATCAGGACAGGGGGAGACACTGAAGCTTTCTTT.

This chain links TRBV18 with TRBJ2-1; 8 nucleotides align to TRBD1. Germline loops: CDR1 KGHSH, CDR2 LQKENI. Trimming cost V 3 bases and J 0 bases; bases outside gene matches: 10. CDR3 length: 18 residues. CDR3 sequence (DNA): TGTGCCAGCTCACCCAGAGGACAGGGCGATACCTCCTACAATGAGCAGTTCTTC. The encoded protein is CASSPRGQGDTSYNEQFF.

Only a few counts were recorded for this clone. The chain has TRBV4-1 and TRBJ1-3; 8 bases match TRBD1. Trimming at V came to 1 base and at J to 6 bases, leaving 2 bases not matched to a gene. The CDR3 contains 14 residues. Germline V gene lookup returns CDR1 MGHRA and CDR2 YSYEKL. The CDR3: CASSQGQGSNTIYF. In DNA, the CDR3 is TGCGCCAGCAGCCAAGGACAGGGGTCAAACACCATATATTTT.

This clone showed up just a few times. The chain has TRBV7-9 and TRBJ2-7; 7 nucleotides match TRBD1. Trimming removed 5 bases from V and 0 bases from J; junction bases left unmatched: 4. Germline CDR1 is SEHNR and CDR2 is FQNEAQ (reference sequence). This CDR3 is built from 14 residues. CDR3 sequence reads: CASSLQGLSYEQYF. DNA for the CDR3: TGTGCCAGCAGCCTACAGGGGCTCTCCTACGAGCAGTACTTC.

The DNA of the CDR3 is TGTGCCAGTAGTATGGGGGACGAACGCAACACCTACGAGCAGTACTTC. This translates into CASSMGDERNTYEQYF. The chain couples TRBV19 to TRBJ2-7; either TRBD1 or TRBD2 may supply D (5 bases each). The V end lost 3 bases, the J end lost 2 bases, and 17 bases lay between the germline ends. Germline-derived CDR1 and CDR2 are LNHDA and SQIVND (reference sequence). The CDR3 has 16 residues.

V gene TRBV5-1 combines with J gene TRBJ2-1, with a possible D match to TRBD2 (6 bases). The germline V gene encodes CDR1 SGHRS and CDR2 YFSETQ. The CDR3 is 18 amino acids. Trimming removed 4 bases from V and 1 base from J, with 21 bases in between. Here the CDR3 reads CASSGTLGEEGSYNEQFF. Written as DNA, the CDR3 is TGCGCCAGCAGCGGTACCCTTGGGGAGGAAGGGTCCTACAATGAGCAGTTCTTC.

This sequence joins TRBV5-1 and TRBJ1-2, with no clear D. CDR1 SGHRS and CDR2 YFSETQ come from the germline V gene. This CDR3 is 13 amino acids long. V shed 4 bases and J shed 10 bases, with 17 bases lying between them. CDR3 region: CASSPPGDGPYTF. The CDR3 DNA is TGCGCCAGCAGCCCCCCCGGAGACGGTCCCTACACCTTC. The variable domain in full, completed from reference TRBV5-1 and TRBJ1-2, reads KAGVTQTPRYLIKTRGQQVTLSCSPISGHRSVSWYQQTPGQGLQFLFEYFSETQRNKGNFPGRFSGRQFSNSRSEMNVSTLELGDSALYLCASSPPGDGPYTFGSGTRLTVV.

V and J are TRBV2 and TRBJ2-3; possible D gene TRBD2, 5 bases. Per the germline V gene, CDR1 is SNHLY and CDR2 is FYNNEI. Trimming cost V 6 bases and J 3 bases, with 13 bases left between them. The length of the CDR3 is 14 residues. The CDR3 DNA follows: TGTGCCAGCAGCGTGGGTGAGGGAACAGATACGCAGTATTTT. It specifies CASSVGEGTDTQYF.

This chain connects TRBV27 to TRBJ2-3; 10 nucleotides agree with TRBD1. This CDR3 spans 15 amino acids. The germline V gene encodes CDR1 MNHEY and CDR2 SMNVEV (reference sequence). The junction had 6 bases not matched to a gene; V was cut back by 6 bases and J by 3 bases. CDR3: CASRSPGQGTDTQYF. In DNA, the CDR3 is TGTGCCAGCAGGTCCCCGGGACAGGGGACAGATACGCAGTATTTT.

The CDR3 sequence is CASSVEGATTEAFF. DNA of the CDR3: TGTGCCAGCAGCGTAGAGGGGGCGACCACTGAAGCTTTCTTT. V and J are TRBV9 and TRBJ1-1, with 7 bases fitting TRBD1. Losses at the gene ends were 0 bases for V and 4 bases for J; bases not matched to a gene: 3. The CDR3 is made up of 14 amino acids. Germline V gene sequence: CDR1 SGDLS, CDR2 YYNGEE.

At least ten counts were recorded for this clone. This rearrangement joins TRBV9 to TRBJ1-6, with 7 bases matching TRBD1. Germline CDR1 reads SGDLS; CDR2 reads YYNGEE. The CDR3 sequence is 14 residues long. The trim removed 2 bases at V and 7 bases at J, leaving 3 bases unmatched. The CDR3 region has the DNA TGTGCCAGCAGCGTGACAGGGACGAATTCACCCCTCCACTTT. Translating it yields CASSVTGTNSPLHF.